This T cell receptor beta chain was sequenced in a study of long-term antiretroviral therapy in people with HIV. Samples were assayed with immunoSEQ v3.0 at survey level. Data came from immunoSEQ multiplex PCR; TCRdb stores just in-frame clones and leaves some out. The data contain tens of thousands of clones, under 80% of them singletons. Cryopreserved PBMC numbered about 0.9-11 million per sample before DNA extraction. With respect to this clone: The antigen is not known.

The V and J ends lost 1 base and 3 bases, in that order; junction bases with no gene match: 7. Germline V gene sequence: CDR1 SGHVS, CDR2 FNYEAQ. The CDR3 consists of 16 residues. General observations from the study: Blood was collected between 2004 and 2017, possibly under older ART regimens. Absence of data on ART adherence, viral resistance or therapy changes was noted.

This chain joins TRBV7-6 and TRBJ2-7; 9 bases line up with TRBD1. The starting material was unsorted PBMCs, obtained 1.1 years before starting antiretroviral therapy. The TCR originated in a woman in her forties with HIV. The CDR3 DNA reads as TGTGCCAGCAGCTTAGGAACCGGGACAGGGCTCTACGAGCAGTACTTC. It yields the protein CASSLGTGTGLYEQYF. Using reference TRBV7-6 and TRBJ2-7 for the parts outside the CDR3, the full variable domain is GAGVSQSPRYKVTKRGQDVALRCDPISGHVSLYWYRQALGQGPEFLTYFNYEAQQDKSGLPNDRFSAERPEGSISTLTIQRTEQRDSAMYRCASSLGTGTGLYEQYFGPGTRLTVT.